This T cell receptor beta chain was obtained from a study of blood T cell repertoires in COVID-19 (dated by TCRdb to about 2020). Concerning the study at large: Collaborator samples came from the United States, Italy and Spain and covered acute and convalescent phases of COVID-19. The prospective study material was composed of cDNA or gDNA derived from T cells, B-cell-depleted T cells, or PBMCs. Deeply sampled blood TCRbeta repertoires from subjects exposed to, actively infected with, or recovered from COVID-19 were included in the dataset. The repertoires were made available in a free public database intended to serve as a resource for research on the immune response to SARS-CoV-2. Samples came from the ongoing ImmuneRACE study (first 160 participants) plus 1,254 subjects from 6 global collaborators. Nearly every sample came with metadata listing a de-identified subject ID, COVID-19 status, age in years and sex. HLA class I and class II types, where available, came from metadata supplied by the sample provider rather than from assay-based typing. Broader findings and caveats from the paper: How much clinical and demographic metadata was included differed by source and by participant, and the metadata was provided uncurated.

Note on this clone: It has no known antigen specificity. One base away there is no much larger clone; base qualities are not given.

The immunoSEQ Assay, a bias-controlled multiplex PCR, was used to amplify TCRbeta CDR3 regions from genomic DNA. As for the original processing: Nucleated cell counts per sample were estimated from amplification of reference gene primers within the assay. Sequence reads were collapsed and filtered to measure the absolute abundance of every unique TCRbeta CDR3 rearrangement. For each sample, productive Simpson clonality was calculated as the square root of Simpson's diversity index across productive rearrangements. The table was pulled from immuneACCESS by TCRdb, which kept in-frame rearrangements only. Such tables lose some clones; where checked, under half of the loss comes from unresolved V genes, and the rest has no known cause. Clone size and V and J calls were adopted from that table, with D and trimming inferred from the DNA. The table for this sample lists 300,000 to 400,000 clones; 88% of them were counted only once. 6% to 8% of the sample is held by the ten biggest clonotypes.

The CDR1 and CDR2 encoded by the germline V gene are KGHDR and SFDVKD. Trimming costs V 5 bases and J 5 bases, and their ends lie 8 bases apart. Including the terminal cysteine and phenylalanine, the CDR3 comprises 12 residues. Kept here is only the CDR3 DNA, which spans 36 bases and is read in frame from base 1. In Seattle, one collaborating source enrolled patients while the infection was active and tracked those patients longitudinally over the course of disease. The collaborating institutions used their own protocols to collect whole blood in K2EDTA tubes. Collaborator samples were shipped for TCRbeta analysis as frozen whole blood, isolated PBMCs, or DNA extracted from either sample type.

The material sequenced was peripheral blood. The origin of this receptor is a woman in her 70s with COVID-19, enrolled during active disease. The V and J genes are TRBV24-1 and TRBJ1-1; a weak D assignment points to TRBD1 (5 bases agree). This receptor has the CDR3 CATSGGGTEAFF. The nucleotides are TGTGCCACCAGTGGGGGGGGGACTGAAGCTTTCTTT.